This passage covers 13 T cell receptor beta chains from one sample sequenced in a study of esophageal squamous cell carcinoma under preoperative chemotherapy. Time point described: before preoperative PTX-NDP chemotherapy. TCRdb reprocessed the PCR reads with MiXCR, giving one entry per CDR3 protein. The sample contains fewer than 8,000 distinct CDR3 sequences, around 33% of which appear only once. The sample was collected from a patient given preoperative chemotherapy. These receptors came from a human donor with esophageal squamous cell carcinoma. The donor label of this sample is uncertain.

The chain employs TRBV5-4 and TRBJ2-1, with D tentatively TRBD1 (6 bases). The CDR3 loop spans 15 amino acids. The germline V and J ends were trimmed by 2 bases and 0 bases, with 9 bases remaining between them. Germline V CDR1 and CDR2: SGHNT, YYREEE (reference sequence). CDR3 amino acids: CASSFGQSSYNEQFF. The CDR3 bases are TGTGCCAGCAGCTTTGGACAGAGCTCCTACAATGAGCAGTTCTTC.

The table lists this clonotype with many counts. The rearrangement uses TRBV7-8 and TRBJ2-1; 7 positions match TRBD2. V shed 3 bases, J shed 4 bases, and the junction held 12 bases outside the gene matches. CDR3 length: 17 amino acids. The germline gives CDR1 SGHVS, CDR2 FQNEAQ. DNA for the CDR3: TGTGCCAGCAGCTTCCCCCTGGGGGGGGAGGGTTACAATGAGCAGTTCTTC. Protein product: CASSFPLGGEGYNEQFF.

This clonotype has ten or more counts. This chain uses TRBV7-2 with TRBJ1-4; tentatively, D is TRBD1 (5 bases). The CDR3 has 17 residues. The germline V gene has CDR1 SGHTA and CDR2 FQGNSA. V was cut by 4 bases and J by 3 bases, with 18 bases left in between. CDR3 amino acids: CASSYERGRGPNEKLFF. The CDR3 region has the DNA TGTGCCAGCAGCTACGAGAGGGGTCGAGGGCCTAATGAAAAACTGTTTTTT.

The table lists this clonotype with many counts. The chain has TRBV27 and TRBJ1-1; TRBD1 aligns across 7 bases. The CDR3 has 11 residues. Looked up from germline, CDR1 is MNHEY and CDR2 is SMNVEV (reference sequence). Unmatched junction bases numbered 0, after V lost 6 bases and J lost 5 bases. CDR3 protein: CASRQGTEAFF. The CDR3 coding sequence is TGTGCCAGCAGACAGGGGACTGAAGCTTTCTTT.

On this clonotype: A junction end diverges from the germline sequence, so it may reflect a read error. The genes are TRBV10-2 and TRBJ2-1; unclear D gene. The CDR3 spans 12 residues. The germline CDR1 and CDR2 sequences are WSHSY and SAAADI. The CDR3 protein is CASGPSYSEQFF. The CDR3 nucleotides are TGCGCCAGCGGACCCAGTTACAGTGAGCAGTTCTTC.

Comment on this clonotype: The junction shows a germline mismatch at one end, possibly a read error. The genes are TRBV7-2 and TRBJ2-7; 8 nucleotides match TRBD2. The DNA end is more similar to TRBJ2-1, so the J call may be wrong. Germline CDR1 SGHTA, CDR2 FQGNSA. The CDR3 totals 14 residues. CDR3 DNA: TGTGCCAGCAGCTTGAGCGGGGGTTACAGTGAGCAGTTCTTC. Amino acids: CASSLSGGYSEQFF.

This clonotype was recorded only once. Likely a read error: the CDR3 ends without its conserved phenylalanine or tryptophan. This chain uses TRBV6-5 with TRBJ2-1, with D unclear. Germline loops: CDR1 MNHEY, CDR2 SVGAGI. The CDR3 contains 16 residues. The CDR3 is CASSFRDPASYSEQFC. CDR3 bases: TGTGCCAGCAGTTTCCGTGACCCTGCATCGTACAGTGAGCAGTTCTGC.

V usage is TRBV6-5 and J usage is TRBJ2-1; D may match TRBD1 or TRBD2 (5 bases each). CDR3 length: 16 amino acids. The ends were cut back, 3 bases at V and 5 bases at J, with 17 bases in the middle. The V gene's germline CDR1 is MNHEY and CDR2 SVGAGI. CDR3 bases: TGTGCCAGCAGTTATGCCCCGGGGCAGATCGACAATGAGCAGTTCTTC. Its translation is CASSYAPGQIDNEQFF.

A word on this clonotype: A read error may account for a junction end that differs from germline. This chain links TRBV7-9 with TRBJ2-3, with TRBD2 identical over 11 bases. CDR1 and CDR2 from the germline V gene are SEHNR and FQNEAQ (reference sequence). This CDR3 is 15 amino acids long. The CDR3 nucleotides are TGTGCCGCAGGGGGGCCTAGCGGGAGGAGATACGAGCAGTTCTTT. Translated, it gives CAAGGPSGRRYEQFF.

This clonotype occurred many times. This sequence joins TRBV12-3 or TRBV12-4 and TRBJ2-1; 7 positions agree with TRBD2. With V trimmed by 6 bases and J by 8 bases, 4 bases remained unmatched. This CDR3 comprises 12 residues. The CDR3 is CASSWGGDEQFF. CDR3 DNA sequence: TGTGCCAGCAGCTGGGGGGGGGATGAGCAGTTCTTC.

This clonotype was found once. Germline is not matched at one junction end, which may reflect a read error. This chain uses TRBV11-3 with TRBJ2-5; the D is unclear. This CDR3 spans 13 amino acids. Germline CDR1 is SGHNT and CDR2 is YENEEA. CDR3 region: CASGLGPVRTQYF. CDR3 sequence (DNA): TGTGCCAGCGGCTTAGGTCCGGTCAGGACCCAGTACTTC.

By sample fraction, this clonotype is medium-sized. The CDR3: CASRFSLGGQETQYF. DNA of the CDR3: TGTGCCAGCAGATTCAGTTTAGGGGGGCAAGAGACCCAGTACTTC. The chain joins TRBV6-5 to TRBJ2-5, with D perhaps TRBD1 or TRBD2 (6 bases each). Germline CDR1 is MNHEY and CDR2 is SVGAGI. V lost 6 bases and J lost 2, with 16 bases in between. This CDR3 contains 15 residues.

This clonotype showed up many times. A much larger clone differs from this one at a single base, so this may be a read error. This chain joins TRBV12-3 or TRBV12-4 and TRBJ2-1; the D call may be TRBD1 or TRBD2 (6 bases each). This CDR3 has 13 amino acids. V lost 6 bases, J lost 10 bases, and 16 bases lay in between. For the CDR3, the DNA is TGTGCCAGCAGGGGGGGCGGGGTTTACGAGCAGTTCTTC. Its translation: CASRGGGVYEQFF.